This T cell receptor beta chain emerged from a study of shared clonotypes between healthy human individuals (dated by TCRdb to the early 2020s). With regard to the full study: Two women and a few men aged 18 to 49 years were included in the cohort. Per donor, three plates each were used for CD4 naive and CD4 memory, two for CD8 naive, and one for CD8 memory. To estimate repertoire size and how much clonotype sharing occurs between individuals, the study deeply sequenced the blood TCR repertoires of five or six healthy adults. Different laboratories and diverse techniques were used to prepare libraries and sequence TCR repertoires, to increase sequencing depth and limit assay-specific biases. Leukapheresis yielded between about 0.94 and 8.9 billion PBMCs per donor. Broader findings and caveats from the paper: Sampling was limited to blood, and TCR repertoires in tissue likely differ from TCR repertoires in blood. Based on pairwise subsampling, the degree of clonotype sharing among donors was expected to be affected by sequencing depth. The small number of donors limited the genetic and exposure-history diversity represented. Larger estimated clonotype richness was generally found for naive subsets than for memory subsets. About 5% of naive CD4, around 4% of naive CD8, roughly 2.5% of memory CD4, and about 0.4% of memory CD8 clonotypes were shared across four donors. Compared with non-shared clonotypes, the clonotypes found in all four sorted-subset donors had higher generation probabilities. Even with the large sequencing depth, rarefaction of the sorted-subset datasets indicated that sequencing was incomplete.

On this clone itself: The antigen this receptor binds is unknown. No much larger clonotype is one base removed from it; base qualities were not supplied.

Using the deep immunoSEQ assay, TCR CDR3 regions were amplified from genomic DNA by multiplex PCR. Genomic DNA extracted from each cell subset was distributed evenly over all wells of several immunoSEQ 96-well plates, and each plate served as one replicate. For sorted subsets, approximately 0.2 ug of genomic DNA, equivalent to tens of thousands of T cell genomes, went into each replicate PCR. Purified libraries were measured with a Qubit 3.0 fluorometer, size-checked on a Bioanalyzer 2100, and measured again with the KAPA Library Quantification kit. Every immunoSEQ 96-well plate was sequenced on a separate single-read 150-cycle Illumina NextSeq 550 flow cell. The paper's processing steps were these. The immunoSEQ output contained only junctional sequences without quality scores, so filtering could not match that applied to full-length reads. Sequences were annotated with PyIR, a Python wrapper for IgBLAST v1.9, and V/J genes and CDR3 were assigned using IMGT germline references. Reads with weak V/J assignments (E-value above 1e-6), missing CDR3, stop codons, out-of-frame junctions, or ambiguous translated residues were removed. A V3J clonotype was defined by an identical inferred V gene, J gene, and CDR3 amino acid sequence. The percentage overlap between two repertoires was calculated by dividing the number of shared unique clonotypes by the size of the smaller repertoire. RTK rarefaction, the Chao1 estimator, and Recon v2.1 estimates of unobserved clonotypes were used to assess repertoire richness. Generation probabilities were computed with OLGA for all TCRbeta clonotypes obtained by the gDNA method from a handful of donors. TCRdb re-hosts the immuneACCESS table, in-frame sequences only. Its copies lack some clones; in the studies checked, an unresolved V gene accounts for under half of them, and the cause for the rest is not known. V and J calls and clone size are copied from that table; D and trimming were computed from the DNA. The sample contains about 380,000 clones, about 96% of them found a single time. The ten top clones hold about 0.34% of the sample.

The donors were healthy, HIV-negative adults with no recently reported acute infections or vaccinations. Every donor was a Caucasian adult residing in Nashville, Tennessee, USA. The CD8 memory samples were a combination of magnetically selected CD45RO+ cells and CCR7-negative CD45RA+ effector memory (TemRA) cells. Blood was collected by leukapheresis, and PBMCs were isolated by Ficoll-Histopaque density gradient centrifugation and then cryopreserved in liquid nitrogen vapor phase. Purity and quantity of every magnetically sorted T cell population were checked by analytical flow cytometry. Genomic DNA was isolated from every sorted fraction and measured by UV absorbance on a Nanodrop 2000c. The cysteine opens and the phenylalanine closes a CDR3 of 18 amino acids. Only the CDR3 part of the read is kept: 54 bases, read in frame from the first base. The germline V gene sets CDR1 to SGHTS and CDR2 to YDEGEE. At the junction V is shortened by 4 bases and J by 3 bases; bases outside the gene matches: 13.

This clonotype was sampled from a man between 25 and 39 years old in good health. Source material: memory CD8+ T cells sorted from blood. This sample's cell subset or site label indicates: CD45RO+ cells pooled with CCR7-negative TemRA cells. The rearranged segments are TRBV5-8 and TRBJ2-3; 11 middle bases align to TRBD2. The sequenced DNA: TGTGCCAGCAGCCGATTGTCCGTAGCGGGAGGGCCGACAGATACGCAGTATTTT. Its coded protein is CASSRLSVAGGPTDTQYF.